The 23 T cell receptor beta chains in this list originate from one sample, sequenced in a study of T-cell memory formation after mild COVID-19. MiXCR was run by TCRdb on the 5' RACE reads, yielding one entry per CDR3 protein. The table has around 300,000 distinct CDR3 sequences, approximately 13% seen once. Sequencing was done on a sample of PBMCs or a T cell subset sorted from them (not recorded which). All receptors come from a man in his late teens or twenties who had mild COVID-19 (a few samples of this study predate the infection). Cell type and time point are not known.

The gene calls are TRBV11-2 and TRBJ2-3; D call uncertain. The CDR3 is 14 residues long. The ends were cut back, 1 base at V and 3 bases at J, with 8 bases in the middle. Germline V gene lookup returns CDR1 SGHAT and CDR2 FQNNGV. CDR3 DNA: TGTGCCAGCAGCTTAGTTTTTCGGACAGATACGCAGTATTTT. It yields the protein CASSLVFRTDTQYF.

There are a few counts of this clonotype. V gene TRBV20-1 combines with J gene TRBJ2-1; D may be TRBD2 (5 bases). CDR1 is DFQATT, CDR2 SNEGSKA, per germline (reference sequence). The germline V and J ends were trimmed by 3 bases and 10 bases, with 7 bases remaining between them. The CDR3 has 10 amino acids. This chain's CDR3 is CSASRGEQFF. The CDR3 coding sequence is TGCAGTGCTAGCCGCGGGGAGCAGTTCTTC.

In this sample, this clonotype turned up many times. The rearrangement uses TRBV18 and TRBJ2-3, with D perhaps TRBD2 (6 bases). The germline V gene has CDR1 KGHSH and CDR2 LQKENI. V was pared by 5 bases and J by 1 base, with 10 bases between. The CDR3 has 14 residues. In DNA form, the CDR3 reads TGTGCCAGCTCAGATAGCGGAGGCACAGATACGCAGTATTTT. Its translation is CASSDSGGTDTQYF.

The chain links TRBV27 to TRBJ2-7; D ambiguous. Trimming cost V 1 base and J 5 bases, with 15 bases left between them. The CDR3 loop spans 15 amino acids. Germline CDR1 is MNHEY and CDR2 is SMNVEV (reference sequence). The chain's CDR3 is CASSLLWPGAHEQYF. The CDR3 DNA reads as TGTGCCAGCAGTTTATTGTGGCCAGGCGCACACGAGCAGTACTTC.

Here the CDR3 DNA reads TGCGCCAGCAGCCAAGATCCACAGGTGACCTACGAGCAGTACTTC. Translation: CASSQDPQVTYEQYF. The chain uses TRBV4-1 and TRBJ2-7, with D possibly TRBD1 on 5 matching bases. Deletions cut 0 bases from V and 2 bases from J, with 11 bases between. CDR3 length: 15 residues. The V gene's germline CDR1 is MGHRA and CDR2 YSYEKL.

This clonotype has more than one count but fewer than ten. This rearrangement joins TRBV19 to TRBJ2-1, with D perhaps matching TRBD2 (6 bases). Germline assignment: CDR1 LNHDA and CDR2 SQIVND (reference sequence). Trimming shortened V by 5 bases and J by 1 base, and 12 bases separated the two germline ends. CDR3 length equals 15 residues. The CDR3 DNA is TGTGCCAGTAGTCCGGAGGGTGATTCCTACAATGAGCAGTTCTTC. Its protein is CASSPEGDSYNEQFF.

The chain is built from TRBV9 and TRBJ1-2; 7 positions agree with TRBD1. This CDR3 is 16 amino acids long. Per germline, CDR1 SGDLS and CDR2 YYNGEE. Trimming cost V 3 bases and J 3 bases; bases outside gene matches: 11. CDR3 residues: CASSAEGGQHYYGYTF. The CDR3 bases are TGTGCCAGCAGCGCCGAGGGGGGACAGCATTACTATGGCTACACCTTC. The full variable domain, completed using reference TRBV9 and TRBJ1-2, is DSGVTQTPKHLITATGQRVTLRCSPRSGDLSVYWYQQSLDQGLQFLIQYYNGEERAKGNILERFSAQQFPDLHSELNLSSLELGDSALYFCASSAEGGQHYYGYTFGSGTRLTVV.

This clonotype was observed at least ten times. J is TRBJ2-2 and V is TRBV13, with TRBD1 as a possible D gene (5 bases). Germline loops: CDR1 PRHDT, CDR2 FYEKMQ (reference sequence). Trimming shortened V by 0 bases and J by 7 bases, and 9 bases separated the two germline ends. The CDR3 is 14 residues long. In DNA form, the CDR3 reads TGTGCCAGCAGCTTAGGCCTCAGGGTCGGGGAGCTGTTTTTT. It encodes CASSLGLRVGELFF.

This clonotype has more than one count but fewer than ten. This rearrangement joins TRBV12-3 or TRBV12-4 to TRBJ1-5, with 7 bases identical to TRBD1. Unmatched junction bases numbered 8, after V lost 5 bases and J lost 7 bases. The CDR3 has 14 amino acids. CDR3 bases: TGTGCCAGCAGTCCTACAGGGGATAGGCAGCCCCAGCATTTT. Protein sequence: CASSPTGDRQPQHF.

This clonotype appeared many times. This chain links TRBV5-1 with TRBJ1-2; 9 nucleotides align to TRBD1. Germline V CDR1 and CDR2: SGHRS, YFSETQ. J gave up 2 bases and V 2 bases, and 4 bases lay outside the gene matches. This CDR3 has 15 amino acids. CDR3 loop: CASSLTGTGNYGYTF. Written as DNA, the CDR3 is TGCGCCAGCAGCTTAACCGGGACAGGGAACTATGGCTACACCTTC.

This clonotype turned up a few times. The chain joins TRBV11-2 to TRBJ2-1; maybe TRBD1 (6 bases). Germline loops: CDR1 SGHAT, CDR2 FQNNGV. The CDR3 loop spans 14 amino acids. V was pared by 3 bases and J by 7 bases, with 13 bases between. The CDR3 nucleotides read TGTGCCAGCAGCTTGTTTACAGGGCGGAATGAGCAGTTCTTC. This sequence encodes CASSLFTGRNEQFF.

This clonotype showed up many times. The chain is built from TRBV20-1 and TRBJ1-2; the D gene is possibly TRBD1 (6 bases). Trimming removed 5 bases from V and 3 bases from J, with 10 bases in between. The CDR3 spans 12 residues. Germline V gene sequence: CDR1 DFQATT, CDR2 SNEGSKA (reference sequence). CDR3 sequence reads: CSAVTGYYGYTF. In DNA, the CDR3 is TGCAGTGCTGTTACAGGGTACTATGGCTACACCTTC.

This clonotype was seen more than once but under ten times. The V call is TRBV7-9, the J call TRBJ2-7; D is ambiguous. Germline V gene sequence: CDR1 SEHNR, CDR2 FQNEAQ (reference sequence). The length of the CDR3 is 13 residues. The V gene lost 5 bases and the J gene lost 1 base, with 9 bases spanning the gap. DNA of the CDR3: TGTGCCAGCAGCCCCCCTTTATCCTACGAGCAGTACGTC. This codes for CASSPPLSYEQYV.

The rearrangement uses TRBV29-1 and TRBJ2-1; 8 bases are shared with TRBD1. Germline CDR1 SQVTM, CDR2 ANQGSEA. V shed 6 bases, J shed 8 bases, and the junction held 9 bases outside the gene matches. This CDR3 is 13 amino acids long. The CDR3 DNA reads TGCAGCGTCTCCGGGACAGGCCTCGATGAGCAGTTCTTC. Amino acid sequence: CSVSGTGLDEQFF.

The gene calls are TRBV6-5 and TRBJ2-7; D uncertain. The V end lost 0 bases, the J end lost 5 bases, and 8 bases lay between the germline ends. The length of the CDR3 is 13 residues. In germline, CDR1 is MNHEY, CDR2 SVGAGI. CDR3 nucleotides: TGTGCCAGCAGTTACTCTTTTGGGGACGAGCAGTACTTC. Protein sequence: CASSYSFGDEQYF.

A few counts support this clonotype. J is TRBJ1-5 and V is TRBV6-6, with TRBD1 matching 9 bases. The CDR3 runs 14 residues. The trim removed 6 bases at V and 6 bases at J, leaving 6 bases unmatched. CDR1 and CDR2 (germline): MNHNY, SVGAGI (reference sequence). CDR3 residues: CASSPTGGSQPQHF. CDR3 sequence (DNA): TGTGCCAGCAGCCCCACAGGGGGCAGTCAGCCCCAGCATTTT.

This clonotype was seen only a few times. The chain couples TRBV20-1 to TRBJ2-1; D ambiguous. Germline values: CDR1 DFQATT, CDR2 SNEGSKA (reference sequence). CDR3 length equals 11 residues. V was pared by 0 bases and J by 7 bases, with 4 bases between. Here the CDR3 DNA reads TGCAGTGCTAGAGAAATAAATGAGCAGTTCTTC. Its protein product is CSAREINEQFF.

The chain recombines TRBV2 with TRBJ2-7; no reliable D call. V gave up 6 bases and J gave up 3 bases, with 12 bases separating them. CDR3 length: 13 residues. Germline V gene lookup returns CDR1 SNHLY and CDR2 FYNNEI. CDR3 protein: CASRESNSYEQYV. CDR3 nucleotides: TGTGCCAGCAGGGAGAGTAACAGCTACGAGCAGTACGTC.

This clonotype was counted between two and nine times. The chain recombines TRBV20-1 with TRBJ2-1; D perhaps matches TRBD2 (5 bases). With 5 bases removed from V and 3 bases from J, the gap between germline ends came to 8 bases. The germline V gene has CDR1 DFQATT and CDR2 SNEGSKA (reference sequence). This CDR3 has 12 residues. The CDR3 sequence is CSASAGYNEQFF. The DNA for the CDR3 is TGCAGTGCTTCGGCGGGCTACAATGAGCAGTTCTTC.

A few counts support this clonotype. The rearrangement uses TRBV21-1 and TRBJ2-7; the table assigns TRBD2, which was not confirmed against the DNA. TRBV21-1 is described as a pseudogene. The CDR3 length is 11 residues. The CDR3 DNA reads TGTGCCAGCTGGGAGTGGTACGAGCAGTACGTC. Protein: CASWEWYEQYV.

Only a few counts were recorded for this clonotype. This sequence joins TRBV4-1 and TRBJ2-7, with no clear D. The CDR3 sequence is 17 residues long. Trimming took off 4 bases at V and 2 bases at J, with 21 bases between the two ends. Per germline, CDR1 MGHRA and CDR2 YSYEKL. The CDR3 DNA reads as TGCGCCAGCAGCCCTTCGGGCCGCCTCCACTCTGCCTACGAGCAGTACTTC. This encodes CASSPSGRLHSAYEQYF.

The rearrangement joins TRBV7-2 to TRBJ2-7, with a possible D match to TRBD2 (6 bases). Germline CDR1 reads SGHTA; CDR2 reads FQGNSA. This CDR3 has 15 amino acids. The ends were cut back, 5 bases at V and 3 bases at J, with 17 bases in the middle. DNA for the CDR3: TGTGCCAGCAGCCCATCCGCGCAGGGAGGCTACGAGCAGTACTTC. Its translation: CASSPSAQGGYEQYF.

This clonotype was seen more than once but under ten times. The CDR3 is CATSARSGGALEQFF. The CDR3 DNA reads TGTGCCACCAGTGCGAGGAGCGGGGGGGCCTTGGAGCAGTTCTTC. The V gene is TRBV24-1, the J gene TRBJ2-1; 10 bases are shared with TRBD2. V was clipped by 5 bases and J by 10 bases; unmatched bases: 10. CDR1 is KGHDR and CDR2 is SFDVKD in the germline V gene. CDR3 length: 15 amino acids.